What follows is one T cell receptor beta chain and its context. This sample is part of a study of shared T cell receptors in the human thymus. Using immunoSEQ multiplex PCR, the repertoire was profiled, and TCRdb retains in-frame clones only, with some absent. The sample shows hundreds of thousands of clones, around nine tenths of them seen only once. CDR3 length equals 14 residues. Germline V gives CDR1 MDHEN, CDR2 SYDVKM. V was shortened by 4 bases and J by 6 bases, with 13 bases between the two germline ends. Another study also made use of these data, one on human thymus T cells. That work contributes: Donors were healthy Finnish babies undergoing corrective operations for congenital heart defects. Corrective heart surgery yielded resections, and these provided the thymus tissue. V and J genes seemed to be used with bias in thymic and blood repertoires. Related work found strong thymic repertoire overlap between unrelated individuals.

The chain joins TRBV28 to TRBJ2-1; a weak D match, TRBD1 (6 bases). Sequences were obtained from thymocytes. The clonotype was recovered from a boy less than two years old with a congenital heart defect. This CDR3 is CASSYRVSGNEQFF. CDR3 in DNA: TGTGCCAGCAGTTACAGGGTCAGTGGCAATGAGCAGTTCTTC.